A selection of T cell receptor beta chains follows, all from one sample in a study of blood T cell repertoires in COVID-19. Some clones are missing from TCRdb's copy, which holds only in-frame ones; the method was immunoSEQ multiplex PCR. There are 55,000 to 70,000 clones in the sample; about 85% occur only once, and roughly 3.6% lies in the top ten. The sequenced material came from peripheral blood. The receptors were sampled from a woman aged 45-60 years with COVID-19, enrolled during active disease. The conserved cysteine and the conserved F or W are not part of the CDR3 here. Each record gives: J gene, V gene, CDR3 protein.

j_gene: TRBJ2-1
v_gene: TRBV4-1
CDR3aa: ASSQTRESSYNEQF

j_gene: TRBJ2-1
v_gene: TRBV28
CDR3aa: ASESGTYNEQF

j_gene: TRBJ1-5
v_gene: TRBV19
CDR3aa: ASSRDRGLIQPQH

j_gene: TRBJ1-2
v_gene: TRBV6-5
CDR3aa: ASSYTLTANYGYT

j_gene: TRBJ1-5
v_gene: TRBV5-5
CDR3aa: ASRPTGAINQPQH

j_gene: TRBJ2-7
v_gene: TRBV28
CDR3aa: ASSPQGTFNPKPSYEQY

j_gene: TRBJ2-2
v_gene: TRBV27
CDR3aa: ASLRLAGAGELF

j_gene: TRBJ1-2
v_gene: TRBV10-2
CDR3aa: ASRGGSNYGYT

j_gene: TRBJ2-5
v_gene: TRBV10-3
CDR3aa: AISGPGTQY

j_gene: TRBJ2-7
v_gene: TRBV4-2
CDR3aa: ASSHVNSPLSEQY

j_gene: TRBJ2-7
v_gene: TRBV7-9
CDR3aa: ASSLASMGQGLYEQY

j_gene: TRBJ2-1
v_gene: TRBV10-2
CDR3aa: ASSDLADEQF

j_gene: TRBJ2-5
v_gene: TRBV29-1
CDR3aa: SVEWGQGETQY

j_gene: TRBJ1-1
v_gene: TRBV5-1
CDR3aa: ASSRQGWNTEAF

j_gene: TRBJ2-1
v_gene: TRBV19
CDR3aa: ASSTLRLAGTNEQF

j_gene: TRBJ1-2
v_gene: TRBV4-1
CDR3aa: ASSQVVGGIYGYT

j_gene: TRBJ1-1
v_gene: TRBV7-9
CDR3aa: ASSSLSGNTEAF

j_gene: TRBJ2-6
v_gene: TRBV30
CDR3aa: AWIGRTGLVSGANVLT

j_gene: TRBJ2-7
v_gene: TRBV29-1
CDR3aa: SVRDSSYEQY

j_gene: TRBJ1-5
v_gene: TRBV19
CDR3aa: ASGDRVYQPQH

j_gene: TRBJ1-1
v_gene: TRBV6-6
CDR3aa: ASTYQGGNTEAF

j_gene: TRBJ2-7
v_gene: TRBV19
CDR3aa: ASSIDRTDEQY

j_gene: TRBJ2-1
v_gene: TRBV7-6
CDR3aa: ASSPRTSGYNEQF

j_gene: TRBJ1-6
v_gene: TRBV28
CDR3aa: ASSYGHRGPVSPLH

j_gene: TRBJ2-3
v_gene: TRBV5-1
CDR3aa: ASSLGSSGTDTQY

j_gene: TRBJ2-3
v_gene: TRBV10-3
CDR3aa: AISESFTGTQRGNTQY

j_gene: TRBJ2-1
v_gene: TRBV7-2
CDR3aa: ASSLRRTGDSLEQF

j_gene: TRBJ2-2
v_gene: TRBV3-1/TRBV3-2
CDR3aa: ASSQTGGMNTGELF

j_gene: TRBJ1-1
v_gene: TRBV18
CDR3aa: ASSFKGATEAF

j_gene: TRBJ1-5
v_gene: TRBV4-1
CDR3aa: ASSLSERDQPQH

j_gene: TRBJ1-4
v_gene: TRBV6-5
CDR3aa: ASRRQGRGEKLF

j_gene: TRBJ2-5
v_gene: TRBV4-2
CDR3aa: ASSQDNGGTSTFQETQY

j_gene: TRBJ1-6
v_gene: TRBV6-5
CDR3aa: ASKFDSSNSPLH

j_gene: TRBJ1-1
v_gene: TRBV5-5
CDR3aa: ASSLLEDEAF

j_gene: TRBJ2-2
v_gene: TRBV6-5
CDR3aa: ASAGLAARTGELF

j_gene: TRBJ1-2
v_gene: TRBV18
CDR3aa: ASSPELGSYT

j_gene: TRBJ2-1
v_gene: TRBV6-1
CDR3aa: ASSEGQMKQF

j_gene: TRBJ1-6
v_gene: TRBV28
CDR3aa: ASSLTGNASPLH

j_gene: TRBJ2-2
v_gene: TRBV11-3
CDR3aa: ASSSGGAGTGELF

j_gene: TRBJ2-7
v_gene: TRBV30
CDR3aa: AWSVRRTYREQY

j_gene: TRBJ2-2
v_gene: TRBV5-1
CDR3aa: ASSRRGAGDFFTGELF

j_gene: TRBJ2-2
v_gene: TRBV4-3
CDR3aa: ASSQDYRLAEGELF

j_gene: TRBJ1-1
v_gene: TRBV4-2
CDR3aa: ASSQDPGLDTEAF

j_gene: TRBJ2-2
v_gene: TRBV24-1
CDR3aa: ATSALAVPGELF

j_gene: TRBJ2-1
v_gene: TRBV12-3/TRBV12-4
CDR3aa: ASRPGRWGEQF

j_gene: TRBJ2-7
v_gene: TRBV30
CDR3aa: AGQEDSQYEQY

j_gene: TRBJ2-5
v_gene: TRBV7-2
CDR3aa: ASSPGGAQETQY

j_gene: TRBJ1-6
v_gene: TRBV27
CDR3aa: ASGMTGGVSPLH